One and the same sample provided the 11 T cell receptor beta chains below, sequenced in a study of shared clonotypes between healthy human individuals (dated by TCRdb to the early 2020s). The library was generated by the immunoSEQ multiplex PCR assay. Here the immuneACCESS table is served through TCRdb, limited to in-frame sequences with V and J called. Missing clones are a known gap in these copies; in checked studies unresolved V genes cover under half, and the rest lacks a known reason. A total of about 1 million clones appear in this sample, roughly 70% of them only once. The ten largest clones represent 1.5% of the sample. Sequencing used memory CD4+ T cells sorted from blood. The sample's cell subset or site label is to be understood as: CD45RA-negative fraction. The source of these receptors is a man between 18 and 29 years old in good health.

The chain links TRBV11-3 to TRBJ2-1, with a possible D match to TRBD1 (6 bases). Trimming removed 1 base from V and 9 bases from J, with 16 bases in between. Germline-derived CDR1 and CDR2 are SGHNT and YENEEA. The length of the CDR3 is 15 residues. CDR3 region: CASSLGGKTGGEQFF. The CDR3 bases are TGTGCCAGCAGCTTAGGGGGTAAGACAGGAGGTGAGCAGTTCTTC. Supplemented by reference TRBV11-3 and TRBJ2-1, the full variable domain reads EAGVVQSPRYKIIEKKQPVAFWCNPISGHNTLYWYLQNLGQGPELLIRYENEEAVDDSQLPKDRFSAERLKGVDSTLKIQPAELGDSAVYLCASSLGGKTGGEQFFGPGTRLTVL.

This chain connects TRBV4-1 to TRBJ1-3, with D uncertain. From germline, CDR1 is MGHRA and CDR2 YSYEKL. The CDR3 sequence is 17 residues long. V gave up 2 bases and J gave up 2 bases, with 16 bases separating them. CDR3 nucleotides: TGCGCCAGCAGCCAATCAAGGGCCCTTGGAGCTGGAAACACCATATATTTT. Its protein product is CASSQSRALGAGNTIYF.

The chain joins TRBV14 to TRBJ1-6, with a possible D match to TRBD1 (6 bases). The CDR3 loop spans 15 amino acids. Germline-derived CDR1 and CDR2 are SGHDN and FVKESK. V was pared by 2 bases and J by 8 bases, with 13 bases between. In nucleotides, the CDR3 is TGTGCCAGCAGCCAACAGGGGATGTTGGATTCACCCCTCCACTTT. It translates to CASSQQGMLDSPLHF.

The chain employs TRBV10-2 and TRBJ1-5; D is perhaps TRBD1 (6 bases). This CDR3 is built from 13 residues. V was clipped by 6 bases and J by 4 bases, with 10 bases between them. Germline CDR1 WSHSY, CDR2 SAAADI. CDR3 sequence reads: CASSLGQNQPQHF. The CDR3 coding sequence is TGCGCCAGCAGCCTCGGACAGAATCAGCCCCAGCATTTT.

This rearrangement joins TRBV5-1 to TRBJ2-2, with TRBD2 identical over 13 bases. Trimming took 6 bases from V and 4 from J; bases not matched to a gene: 3. There are 15 residues in the CDR3. Germline V gene lookup returns CDR1 SGHRS and CDR2 YFSETQ. This chain's CDR3 is CASIGLAGATGELFF. The CDR3 DNA is TGCGCCAGCATCGGACTAGCGGGAGCCACCGGGGAGCTGTTTTTT.

The genes are TRBV19 and TRBJ1-6, with no clear D. CDR1 is LNHDA and CDR2 is SQIVND in the germline V gene (reference sequence). The ends were cut back, 5 bases at V and 4 bases at J, with 9 bases in the middle. The CDR3 spans 14 residues. CDR3 DNA sequence: TGTGCCAGTAGTCCTACAGCATATAATTCACCCCTCCACTTT. Residues: CASSPTAYNSPLHF. The variable domain in full, with the rest retrieved from reference TRBV19 and TRBJ1-6, is DGGITQSPKYLFRKEGQNVTLSCEQNLNHDAMYWYRQDPGQGLRLIYYSQIVNDFQKGDIAEGYSVSREKKESFPLTVTSAQKNPTAFYLCASSPTAYNSPLHFGNGTRLTVT.

Only a few counts were recorded for this clone. V and J are TRBV5-1 and TRBJ1-1; no reliable D call. V lost 4 bases, J lost 6 bases, and 10 bases lay in between. CDR1 is SGHRS and CDR2 is YFSETQ in the germline V gene. The CDR3 spans 12 residues. CDR3 bases: TGCGCCAGCAGCCCACCCGCAGCTGAAGCTTTCTTT. This sequence encodes CASSPPAAEAFF.

The chain carries TRBV4-3 and TRBJ1-5, with D possibly being TRBD1 (6 bases). V was shortened by 0 bases and J by 4 bases, with 10 bases between the two germline ends. In germline, CDR1 is LGHNA, CDR2 YSLEER. The CDR3 has 15 amino acids. The CDR3 DNA reads TGCGCCAGCAGCCAAGACCGGGACACTAATCAGCCCCAGCATTTT. Translating it yields CASSQDRDTNQPQHF.

This sequence joins TRBV6-5 and TRBJ2-6; 7 bases fit TRBD1. The germline gives CDR1 MNHEY, CDR2 SVGAGI. The V and J ends lost 4 bases and 2 bases, in that order; junction bases with no gene match: 5. The CDR3 contains 16 residues. The CDR3 nucleotides read TGTGCCAGCAGTTCCAGAGGGACAGCTGGGGCCAACGTCCTGACTTTC. Its translation: CASSSRGTAGANVLTF.

The V gene is TRBV6-6, the J gene TRBJ1-1; D is unclear. CDR1 and CDR2 (germline): MNHNY, SVGAGI (reference sequence). The CDR3 is made up of 13 amino acids. Trimming removed 2 bases from V and 1 base from J, with 5 bases in between. The CDR3 region has the DNA TGTGCCAGCAGTTACGGGCGGAACACTGAAGCTTTCTTT. Its translation: CASSYGRNTEAFF.

The rearrangement links TRBV6-1 to TRBJ1-5; D is undetermined. Looked up from germline, CDR1 is MNHNS and CDR2 is SASEGT. The CDR3 runs to 15 residues. V was shortened by 0 bases and J by 11 bases, with 17 bases between the two germline ends. This CDR3 is CASSEAGLGYSAQHF. The CDR3 DNA follows: TGTGCCAGCAGTGAAGCTGGGCTTGGGTATTCAGCCCAGCATTTT.